The entry that follows covers one TCR beta chain sequence. The table lists this clone with a few counts. Its antigen remains undetermined. No much larger clone exists at a distance of one base, and base qualities are not known. CDR1 MDHEN and CDR2 SYDVKM are derived from the germline V gene. V and J lose 5 bases and 4 bases, and a span of 11 bases separates them. Measured from the cysteine to the phenylalanine, the CDR3 is 13 residues long. Only CDR3 DNA remains: 39 bases, in frame from the first base. The sample comes from a study of cytomegalovirus exposure and HLA in healthy donors (dated by TCRdb to about 2017). In terms of the full investigation: An earlier analysis of about 560 of the donors reported around 280 Gb of sequence data and 117 million unique TCR beta sequences obtained from 150 million to 200 million T cells. An early release covering just under 650 HLA-typed donors comprised about 300 gigabases of sequencing data and around 86 million unique TCR sequences. Of the 300 to 500 genotyped donors, 75% to 85% were placed in the genetic ancestry cluster associated with self-reported Caucasian donors. The aim of the study was to test whether cataloging public T cell receptors could identify signatures of past pathogen exposure. The T cell repertoires of under 700 subjects were profiled by immunosequencing and related to cytomegalovirus serostatus. Along with the roughly 610-subject first cohort, a separate validation cohort of some 130 different subjects was used. The study combined high-throughput TCR immunosequencing, statistical association of individual TCRs with disease status, and machine learning to predict cytomegalovirus infection status. To study patterns of TCR occurrence, a later analysis re-analyzed previously published TCR beta repertoires from 600 to 750 donors and added high-resolution HLA genotyping. Rather than drawing on any new phenotypic data, the later analysis identified candidate immune exposures from TCR beta sequences and the way those sequences occurred across donors. An earlier analysis of 587 of the donors used high-throughput TCR beta sequencing to judge whether each TCR beta V gene segment behaved as functional or pseudogenic. Donor age, sex, ethnicity and CMV serostatus were collected together with the repertoire data. Genome-wide SNP genotypes for about 55% of the 666 donors were used in a later genetic analysis, which treated that subset as a discovery cohort. Every repertoire in the discovery cohort had been generated on one and the same sequencing platform. Both class I and class II loci were covered by HLA typing, at four-digit resolution. Typing coverage differed by locus: A, B, C, DRB1 and DQB1 were typed in about 620-640 donors, DQA1 in approximately 520, DPA1 in 600 to 610, and DPB1 in just under 490. Roughly 5 DR-DQ haplotypes were handled as single units for association and clustering, since linkage in the cohort was strong. On average, around 240,000 unique TCR beta nucleotide sequences were sequenced per donor among some 430 genotyped donors of the cohort, with around 19% of those sequences being non-productive. The full study reports these points: Because HLA typing was unavailable for some donors at each locus, only the typed subset was used in association tests. The classifier was reported to diagnose cytomegalovirus status with high specificity and sensitivity in both the original and validation cohorts. Because counts were too low, more than 15 rarely observed V segments, including chromosome 9 orphons, were excluded from the earlier analysis of some 590 of the donors. Immune exposure information for the cohort was limited to CMV serostatus. A group of highly shared sequence variants was considered likely to be a technical artifact of the sequencing pipeline. In a later analysis, TCR association rates were found to vary across HLA loci, with the most associated TCRs seen for DRB1 alleles and the fewest for HLA-C alleles. Roughly uniform sequencing depth across donors was assumed in presence/absence analyses, although this assumption may not hold. In a later analysis, most CMV-associated TCR beta chains were found to appear HLA-restricted, with HLA associations seemingly driven largely by CMV exposure. Some IMGT-functional V segments, including TRBV6-2 and TRBV6-3, could not be told apart with the 87-base-pair reads, so those segments were excluded. A later genetic analysis reported fewer N-insertions in productive TCRs among donors in an Asian-associated ancestry cluster than the roughly 700-donor mean. At a false discovery rate of 0.05, a later analysis linked 15,000 to 20,000 TCR beta sequences to specific HLA alleles. Assigning TCR associations to individual alleles was difficult when HLA alleles, especially DR and DQ, strongly co-occurred. In a later analysis, HLA-associated TCR beta chains showed more clonal expansion and lower generation probabilities than non-associated chains that were equally common. In vitro tests confirmed that a few of the cytomegalovirus-associated TCR beta chains recognize cytomegalovirus antigens. A total of 150 or so TCR beta chains were listed by the study as associated with cytomegalovirus. A later analysis reported that several top co-occurrence clusters appeared linked to parvovirus B19, influenza, CMV and Epstein-Barr virus. According to the authors, the approach could potentially be generalized to other disease states and immunological phenotypes. A further reported finding was that TCR beta sequences accurately predicted the HLA-A and HLA-B alleles for most subjects in the first cohort. In an earlier analysis of fewer than 750 of the donors, most TCR beta V segments were observed in productive rearrangements about 90% or about 30% of the time, broadly matching IMGT annotations. In a later genetic analysis, a missense DCLRE1C variant was associated with V-gene and J-gene trimming of TCR beta chains, and the association was replicated in an independent cohort. Most TCR sequences were observed very rarely across donors, whereas some public TCRs were present in many individuals. This cohort had only TCR beta chains sequenced, and the lack of alpha or paired-chain data limited which features could be detected. Linkage disequilibrium might explain the correlated functional status among segregating V segments, but an unknown experimental factor could not be excluded.

The cohort comprised 710 or so healthy bone marrow donors. At the time of sampling, every cohort member was nominally healthy, though immune exposures that went unrecorded were likely present. The donor was CMV seronegative and was included in the group of under 450 seronegative cohort members. Each donor provided a peripheral blood sample, and peripheral blood mononuclear cells were used for TCR beta sequencing. Genomic DNA was extracted from the blood cell samples with the Qiagen DNeasy Blood Extraction Kit. Library generation was performed with the immunoSEQ multiplex PCR assay. For the multiplex PCR, a mixture combining 60 forward primers for TCR Vbeta segments and 13 reverse primers for TCR Jbeta segments was used. The CDR3 region of rearranged TCR beta genes was amplified from genomic DNA with a multiplex PCR assay. On the Illumina HiSeq System, the amplified TCR beta libraries were sequenced as 87-base-pair reads. The original methods were these. Across the 500 to 850 repertoires, a later analysis counted some 81 million unique TCR beta chains, around 11 million of which were shared by at least two donors. Raw reads were error-corrected and collapsed into unique sequences with a nearest-neighbor algorithm that merged closely related sequences to remove PCR and sequencing errors. Alignment of CDR3 sequences to IMGT reference sequences was used to assign V, D and J gene segments. For a sequence to be retained, at least a six-nucleotide match to both a V gene segment and a J gene segment was required. Rearrangements were called productive when the CDR3 lacked stop codons and stayed in frame with V and J; all others were non-productive. Following IMGT convention, CDR3 was defined as the stretch from the second conserved V-encoded cysteine up to the conserved J-encoded phenylalanine. The earlier analysis of fewer than 700 of the donors excluded sequences that lacked an unambiguous match to a single V gene segment. An earlier analysis of approximately 590 of the donors called V segments functional above 56.7% productive rearrangements and segregating when the between-donor standard deviation exceeded 5%. To diagnose cytomegalovirus status from the catalog of TCR beta chain sequences, a statistical classification framework was built. V and J gene assignment, in a later analysis, came from comparing TCR nucleotide sequences with IMGT/GENE-DB human TR gene sequences. The TCRdist pipeline was used in a later analysis to assign CDR3 sequences and most-parsimonious VDJ recombination scenarios. In a later analysis, every TCR beta chain was defined by the combination of its CDR3 amino acid sequence and its V-gene family, and reads without a unique V-gene family were dropped. A later analysis removed 450 to 600 highly shared, low-generation-probability nucleotide sequences to deal with suspected cross-contamination and a sequencing artifact. In a later analysis, a clonal expansion index for each public chain was calculated from normalized within-repertoire ranks of inferred template counts. In a later analysis, generation probabilities were computed with a VDJ recombination model fitted to out-of-frame rearrangements, and the resulting probabilities were checked against IGoR. Hypergeometric tests were used in a later analysis to score TCR-TCR, TCR-HLA and TCR-CMV co-occurrence, with a repertoire-size bias correction applied to the TCR pairs. False discovery rates were estimated in a later analysis by permuting HLA or CMV assignments 20 times. In a later analysis, co-occurring TCRs were grouped with DBSCAN, and TCRdist sequence similarity was added when clustering was performed within HLA-allele-positive subsets. Co-occurrence clustering excluded repertoires with fewer than 30,000 or more than 120,000 public chains, plus five with anomalous nucleotide sharing. What TCRdb holds here is the immuneACCESS table cut down to in-frame rearrangements. Part of the clones is not present; checked against another copy, under half of the missing clones reflect an unresolved V gene, and the others are unexplained. That table is the source of V, J and clone size, and D and trimming were worked out from the DNA. The sample records around 190,000 clones, approximately 84% of which are singletons. Approximately 2.6% of the sample comes from the top ten.

The receptor was derived from a female donor in good health and CMV-seronegative. The specimen sequenced was PBMCs. The chain is assembled from TRBV28 and TRBJ1-1, and the D gene may be TRBD1, 5 bases matching. The CDR3 has the sequence CASSPGGITEAFF. In nucleotides, the sequence is TGTGCCAGCAGTCCTGGGGGGATCACTGAAGCTTTCTTT.